This T cell receptor (beta chain) comes out of a study of cytomegalovirus exposure and HLA in healthy donors (dated by TCRdb to 2017 to 2019). At the level of the whole study: An earlier analysis of some 620 of the donors reported about 280 Gb of sequence data and around 110 million unique TCR beta sequences obtained from some 170 million T cells. An early release covering roughly 580 HLA-typed donors comprised about 320 gigabases of sequencing data and tens of millions of unique TCR sequences. The genetic ancestry cluster associated with self-reported Caucasian donors included about 84% of the approximately 410 genotyped donors. The study aimed to test whether cataloging public T cell receptors could reveal signatures of past pathogen exposure. Using immunosequencing, the study profiled T cell repertoires from fewer than 850 subjects and related those repertoires to cytomegalovirus serostatus. In addition to the first cohort of hundreds of subjects, a separate validation cohort of 120 different subjects was used. The study combined high-throughput TCR immunosequencing, statistical association of individual TCRs with disease status, and machine learning to predict cytomegalovirus infection status. To study patterns of TCR occurrence, a later analysis re-analyzed previously published TCR beta repertoires from 550 to 800 donors and added high-resolution HLA genotyping. In the later analysis, no new phenotypic data were used to find candidate immune exposures; instead, reliance was placed on TCR beta sequences and their occurrence across donors. An earlier analysis of 587 of the donors used high-throughput TCR beta sequencing to judge whether each TCR beta V gene segment behaved as functional or pseudogenic. Donor age, sex, ethnicity and CMV serostatus were collected together with the repertoire data. A later genetic analysis used genome-wide SNP genotypes for about 60% of the roughly 700 donors, treating that subset as a discovery cohort. Every repertoire in the discovery cohort had been generated on one and the same sequencing platform. Both class I and class II loci were covered by HLA typing, at four-digit resolution. The number of typed donors differed by locus: roughly 629-640 for A, B, C, DRB1 and DQB1; 500 to 550 for DQA1; roughly 600 for DPA1; and about 450 for DPB1. Four to six DR-DQ haplotypes were handled as single units for association and clustering, since linkage in the cohort was strong. On average, about 240,000 unique TCR beta nucleotide sequences were sequenced per donor among a few hundred genotyped donors of the cohort, with approximately 18% of those sequences being non-productive. The paper as a whole reports these results and caveats: In both the original and validation cohorts, the classifier was reported to diagnose cytomegalovirus status with high specificity and sensitivity. Most TCR sequences were seen in very few donors, while some public TCRs were found in many individuals. The study listed 164 TCR beta chains as associated with cytomegalovirus. A later genetic analysis associated a missense DCLRE1C variant with V-gene and J-gene trimming of TCR beta chains, and an independent cohort replicated the association. In a later analysis, the rate of TCR association differed among HLA loci, with DRB1 alleles having the most associated TCRs and HLA-C alleles having the fewest. In a later genetic analysis, fewer N-insertions in productive TCRs were reported among donors in an Asian-associated ancestry cluster than the approximately 630-donor mean. In a later analysis, HLA-associated TCR beta chains were found to be more clonally expanded and to have lower generation probabilities than equally common non-associated chains. A later analysis reported that several top co-occurrence clusters appeared linked to parvovirus B19, influenza, CMV and Epstein-Barr virus. Some IMGT-functional V segments, including TRBV6-2 and TRBV6-3, could not be distinguished by the 87-base-pair reads and were therefore excluded. Correlated functional status among segregating V segments might be attributable to linkage disequilibrium, but an unknown experimental factor could not be ruled out. Three of the identified cytomegalovirus-associated TCR beta chains were confirmed in vitro to be specific for cytomegalovirus antigens. This cohort had only TCR beta chains sequenced, and the lack of alpha or paired-chain data limited which features could be detected. Because counts were too low, roughly 16 rarely observed V segments, including chromosome 9 orphons, were left out of the earlier analysis of a few hundred of the donors. Presence/absence analyses assumed roughly uniform sequencing depth across donors, an assumption that may not hold. Immune exposure information for the cohort was limited to CMV serostatus. The authors suggested that the approach could potentially be extended to other disease states and immunological phenotypes. According to a later analysis, most CMV-associated TCR beta chains appeared to be HLA-restricted, and the HLA associations seemed to be driven largely by CMV exposure. Broadly in line with IMGT annotations, most TCR beta V segments showed up in productive rearrangements about 87% or about 30% of the time in an earlier analysis of some 590 of the donors. Specific HLA alleles were associated with 15,000 to 20,000 TCR beta sequences at a false discovery rate of 0.05 in a later analysis. Because some donors lacked HLA typing at each locus, the association tests relied only on the typed subset. A cluster of highly shared sequence variants was judged likely to be a technical artifact of the sequencing pipeline. Assigning TCR associations to individual alleles was difficult when HLA alleles, especially DR and DQ, strongly co-occurred. A further reported finding was that TCR beta sequences accurately predicted the HLA-A and HLA-B alleles for most subjects in the first cohort.

The cohort consisted of 666 healthy bone marrow donors. At the time of sampling, all cohort members were nominally healthy, though unrecorded immune exposures were likely present. The donor was CMV seronegative and belonged to the group of around 350 seronegative cohort members. A peripheral blood sample was provided by each donor, and peripheral blood mononuclear cells were used for TCR beta sequencing. Genomic DNA extraction from the blood cell samples was performed with the Qiagen DNeasy Blood Extraction Kit. A single count supports this clone. The target of this receptor is not known. Base qualities are not provided; no much larger clone lies one nucleotide away. The CDR3 numbers 13 residues from cysteine through phenylalanine. Here the CDR3 DNA is all that survives: 39 bases in frame from base 1. V drops 2 bases and J drops 5 bases, leaving 8 bases in between. Per the germline V gene, SGHTA is the CDR1 and FQGNSA is the CDR2.

Library method: the immunoSEQ multiplex PCR assay. A mixture of 60 forward primers for TCR Vbeta segments and 13 reverse primers for TCR Jbeta segments was used in the multiplex PCR. Amplification of the CDR3 region of rearranged TCR beta genes was performed with a multiplex PCR assay on genomic DNA. The Illumina HiSeq System was used to sequence the amplified TCR beta libraries as 87-base-pair reads. The source study handled its data this way. A later analysis counted 65 million to 90 million unique TCR beta chains across the 600 to 850 repertoires, and some 11 million of these chains were shared by at least two donors. To remove PCR and sequencing errors, raw reads were error-corrected and collapsed into unique sequences using a nearest-neighbor algorithm that merged closely related sequences. Alignment of CDR3 sequences to IMGT reference sequences was used to assign V, D and J gene segments. For a sequence to be retained, at least a six-nucleotide match to both a V gene segment and a J gene segment was required. A rearrangement counted as productive if the CDR3 had no stop codons and remained in frame with V and J, and every other rearrangement counted as non-productive. Following IMGT convention, CDR3 was defined as the stretch from the second conserved V-encoded cysteine up to the conserved J-encoded phenylalanine. Sequences without an unambiguous match to a single V gene segment were excluded from the earlier analysis of several hundred of the donors. In an earlier analysis of 450 to 700 of the donors, V segments were called functional above 56.7% productive rearrangements and were called segregating when the between-donor standard deviation exceeded 5%. A statistical classification framework was developed to diagnose cytomegalovirus status using the catalog of TCR beta chain sequences. In a later analysis, TCR nucleotide sequences were compared against IMGT/GENE-DB human TR gene sequences so that V and J genes could be assigned. The TCRdist pipeline was used in a later analysis to assign CDR3 sequences and most-parsimonious VDJ recombination scenarios. In a later analysis, each TCR beta chain was defined by its CDR3 amino acid sequence together with its V-gene family, and reads without a unique V-gene family were excluded. A later analysis removed 550 to 650 highly shared, low-generation-probability nucleotide sequences to deal with suspected cross-contamination and a sequencing artifact. For each public chain, a later analysis derived a clonal expansion index from normalized ranks of inferred template counts within each repertoire. A later analysis computed generation probabilities with a VDJ recombination model fitted to out-of-frame rearrangements, and checked the results against IGoR. In a later analysis, hypergeometric tests were used to score TCR-TCR, TCR-HLA and TCR-CMV co-occurrence, with a repertoire-size bias correction applied to TCR pairs. False discovery rates were estimated in a later analysis by permuting HLA or CMV assignments 20 times. In a later analysis, co-occurring TCRs were grouped using DBSCAN, and TCRdist sequence similarity was added for clustering within HLA-allele-positive subsets. Repertoires with fewer than 30,000 or more than 120,000 public chains, plus five repertoires with anomalous nucleotide sharing, were excluded from co-occurrence clustering. TCRdb's version of the immuneACCESS table is confined to in-frame rearrangements and falls short of the full clone set. An unresolved V gene accounts for under half of the shortfall where checked; the remainder is of unknown origin. D and trimming come from the DNA, and the V and J calls and clone size come from that table. For this sample the table gives about 130,000 clones, of which approximately 84% were detected only once. The ten biggest clones cover about 1.8% of the sample.

This receptor chain uses TRBV7-2 and TRBJ2-3; a tentative D match to TRBD1 spans 5 bases. The TCR sequence derives from a woman in her 40s in good health and CMV-seronegative. Sequencing was performed on PBMCs. The DNA sequence follows: TGTGCCAGCAGCTTAATAGGGGAAGATACGCAGTATTTT. This is translated as CASSLIGEDTQYF.